These T cell receptor beta chains were read from a single sample in a study of T cell responses to AZD1222 COVID-19 vaccine. Measured with immunoSEQ multiplex PCR; TCRdb has only the in-frame clones, and not every one. The sample records roughly 180,000 clones, under 95% being singletons. This sample comprised peripheral blood, obtained 28 days after the second AZD1222 dose. The receptor source for this set is an adult who received the AZD1222 COVID-19 vaccine. CDR3s include the opening cysteine and the closing phenylalanine or tryptophan. D genes are given only for firm matches. Size tells how often a clone was seen (once, few, many) or the class of an expanded clone, and some rows leave it out.

>TRBV6-4|TRBJ1-1|-|-
CASSVQPDTEAFF
TGTGCCAGCAGTGTTCAGCCGGACACTGAAGCTTTCTTT
>TRBV18|TRBJ2-1|-|-
CASSTEYNEQFF
TGTGCCAGCTCGACAGAATACAATGAGCAGTTCTTC
>TRBV19|TRBJ2-3|-|once
CASNKGNRESDTQYF
TGTGCCAGTAACAAGGGGAACAGAGAGTCAGATACGCAGTATTTT
>TRBV28|TRBJ2-7|-|-
CASNERGFVSYEQYF
TGTGCCAGCAACGAACGGGGTTTCGTCTCCTACGAGCAGTACTTC
>TRBV7-9|TRBJ1-1|TRBD1|-
CASSPAGTGIADTEAFF
TGTGCCAGCAGCCCAGCGGGGACAGGGATAGCGGACACTGAAGCTTTCTTT
>TRBV28|TRBJ1-1|-|-
CASSSGPTNAFF
TGTGCCAGCAGCTCCGGACCAACAAATGCTTTCTTT
>TRBV24-1|TRBJ2-5|TRBD1|-
CATSVWTGGGETQYF
TGTGCCACCAGTGTGTGGACAGGGGGCGGAGAGACCCAGTACTTC
>TRBV19|TRBJ1-4|-|-
CASSIAGYEKLFF
TGTGCCAGTAGTATAGCCGGGTACGAAAAACTGTTTTTT
>TRBV9|TRBJ2-5|-|once
CASSVFRGPQETQYF
TGTGCCAGCAGCGTATTCCGCGGCCCCCAAGAGACCCAGTACTTC
>TRBV24-1|TRBJ1-1|-|-
CATRDRTNTEAFF
TGTGCCACCAGAGACAGGACGAACACTGAAGCTTTCTTT
>TRBV10-1|TRBJ1-2|TRBD1|-
CASSSGTGGDHNYGYTF
TGCGCCAGCAGCTCCGGGACAGGGGGGGATCATAACTATGGCTACACCTTC
>TRBV15|TRBJ1-4|-|-
CATSRAEKLFF
TGTGCCACCAGCAGGGCTGAAAAACTGTTTTTT
>TRBV19|TRBJ1-1|-|-
CASSTERGTEAFF
TGTGCCAGTAGTACCGAGCGGGGGACTGAAGCTTTCTTT
>TRBV27|TRBJ1-2|-|-
CASSLDWRGYTF
TGTGCCAGCAGTTTAGATTGGCGTGGCTACACCTTC
>TRBV11-2|TRBJ2-1|-|once
CASSLGLERQFF
TGTGCCAGCAGCCTGGGACTTGAACGGCAGTTCTTC
>TRBV5-1|TRBJ2-7|TRBD1|-
CASSGAPGQDSSYEQYF
TGCGCCAGCAGCGGAGCGCCGGGACAGGATAGCTCCTACGAGCAGTACTTC
>TRBV4-3|TRBJ2-2|TRBD1|-
CASSQDVVRQGTDTGELFF
TGCGCCAGCAGCCAAGATGTCGTGCGACAGGGGACGGACACCGGGGAGCTGTTTTTT
>TRBV28|TRBJ1-6|-|-
CASSDRLSPLHF
TGTGCCAGCAGTGACAGGTTATCACCCCTCCACTTT
>TRBV2|TRBJ2-7|-|-
CASLFDPSYEQYF
TGTGCCAGCCTATTCGACCCATCCTACGAGCAGTACTTC